The clone carrying this TCR beta chain was recorded once. The CDR3 is 16 residues long. V was clipped by 4 bases and J by 6 bases, with 22 bases between them. CDR1 and CDR2 from the germline V gene are MGHRA and YSYEKL. This entry belongs to a study of blood T cell repertoires in COVID-19. Sequenced by immunoSEQ multiplex PCR; TCRdb stores in-frame clones only, minus some. Of roughly 140,000 clones listed, 84% are singletons. This clonotype was obtained from a woman aged 18-29 years who had been exposed to COVID-19. The material sequenced was PBMCs or T cells enriched from blood (not recorded which). The chain uses TRBV4-1 and TRBJ2-7; TRBD2 is a possible D gene (6 bases). The CDR3 DNA reads TGCGCCAGCAGCCCGTCAGCGACTAGATTATCGTTCGAGCAGTACTTC. Translation gives CASSPSATRLSFEQYF.